These T cell receptor beta chains were read from a single sample in a study of blood T cell repertoires in COVID-19. Sequenced by immunoSEQ multiplex PCR; TCRdb stores in-frame clones only, minus some. The sample lists 300,000 to 400,000 clones; around 90% were seen once. Material for sequencing was PBMCs or T cells enriched from blood (not recorded which). The origin of the receptors is a woman aged 18-29 years who had recovered from COVID-19. CDR3s leave out the opening cysteine and the closing phenylalanine or tryptophan. A D gene is named only where the DNA matches it firmly. The size of a clone is reported for some rows only, either as once, few or many, or as a class for expanded clones.

size,V,D,CDR3
once,TRBV7-2,-,ASSSTRGSGTETYGYT
-,TRBV28,TRBD1,ASSFRTGINTEAF
-,TRBV4-1,-,ASSPRTEKQGTEAF
-,TRBV9,-,ASSQMNSYSPLH
-,TRBV7-2,TRBD2,ASSPASGGLNEQF
-,TRBV4-3,-,ASSQDLRGAYEQY
-,TRBV7-2,TRBD2,ASRRLAGGPEQY
-,TRBV3-1/TRBV3-2,TRBD2,ASSPAGNTDTQY
-,TRBV19,TRBD1,ASSYQGAGEQY
-,TRBV29-1,-,IARSLNTEAF
-,TRBV18,TRBD1,ASSPTGGFSGNTIY
-,TRBV18,TRBD1,ASSPGWTGFSGNTIY
once,TRBV27,-,ASSFHRDTVYGYT
once,TRBV29-1,-,SVVTRNYNEQF
-,TRBV3-1/TRBV3-2,-,ASSPSLRANVLT
-,TRBV3-1/TRBV3-2,-,ASSQEWASPLH
many,TRBV19,TRBD2,ASSIGGDYNEQF
once,TRBV5-1,-,ASSFTPGTGNSPLH
-,TRBV27,-,ASSPPSSSYNSPLH
-,TRBV4-1,-,ASSQHTLANTYNEQF
-,TRBV3-1/TRBV3-2,-,ASSQDRGNQPQH
few,TRBV7-3,TRBD2,ASSLTSGVKNEQF
-,TRBV10-3,-,ATTTRPSQETQY
-,TRBV5-4,-,ASSLDAGAGQPQH
-,TRBV18,-,ASSPGGGNQPQH
-,TRBV6-5,-,ASLSGGPNYGYT
once,TRBV19,-,ASSIYDTEAF
-,TRBV5-4,TRBD1,ASSWGQASYEQY
few,TRBV9,-,ASSVADFYGYT
-,TRBV2,-,ASSTDSSGNTIY
-,TRBV30,-,AWSVGGTGNTIY
once,TRBV2,TRBD2,ASSELAGDQETQY
-,TRBV19,-,ASSILGSHEQF
-,TRBV29-1,-,SGRGYRGQETQY
-,TRBV7-8,-,ASSLVGGQVYGYT
-,TRBV5-6,TRBD2,ASSGAGGFGEQY
-,TRBV24-1,-,ATSYRPESPLH
-,TRBV6-1,-,ASSETGPGNTIY
-,TRBV7-2,-,ASSLTGGYGYT
-,TRBV10-3,TRBD1,AISVGMGTGNTGELF
-,TRBV6-5,-,ASRGRGPNTEAF
-,TRBV30,TRBD1,AWSVRTGGLVN
-,TRBV10-3,TRBD1,AIREGASGYT
-,TRBV4-2,-,ASSQVGADQPQH
-,TRBV19,TRBD1,ASSRQGAREQY
-,TRBV7-9,-,ASSLRGTTNEKLF
-,TRBV25-1,TRBD1,ASRTGANTEAF
once,TRBV5-1,TRBD2,ASSSTTSGGASEQF
-,TRBV10-1,-,ASSESIQINQPQH
-,TRBV5-1,-,ASSVTLSSYEQY
-,TRBV5-1,-,ASSSPGTHNEKLF
once,TRBV7-2,TRBD1,ASRQGGGKYGYT